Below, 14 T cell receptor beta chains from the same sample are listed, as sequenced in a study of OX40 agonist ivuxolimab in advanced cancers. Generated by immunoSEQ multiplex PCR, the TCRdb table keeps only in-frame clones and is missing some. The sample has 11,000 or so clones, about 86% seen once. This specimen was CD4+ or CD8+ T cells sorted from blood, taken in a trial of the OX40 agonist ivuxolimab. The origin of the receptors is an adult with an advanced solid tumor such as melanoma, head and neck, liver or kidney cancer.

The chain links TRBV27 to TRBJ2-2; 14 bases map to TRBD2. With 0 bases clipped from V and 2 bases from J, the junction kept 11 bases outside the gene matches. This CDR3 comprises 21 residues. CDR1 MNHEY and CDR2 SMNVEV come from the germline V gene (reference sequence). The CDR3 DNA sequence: TGTGCCAGCAGTTTATCGCCCCTGACTAGCGGGGGGGCCTTTAACACCGGGGAGCTGTTTTTT. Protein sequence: CASSLSPLTSGGAFNTGELFF.

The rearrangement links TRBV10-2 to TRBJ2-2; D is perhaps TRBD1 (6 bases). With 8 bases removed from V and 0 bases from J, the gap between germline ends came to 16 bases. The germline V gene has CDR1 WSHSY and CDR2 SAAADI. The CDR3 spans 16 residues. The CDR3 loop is CASWKVGDTNTGELFF. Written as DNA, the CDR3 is TGCGCCAGCTGGAAGGTTGGGGACACGAACACCGGGGAGCTGTTTTTT.

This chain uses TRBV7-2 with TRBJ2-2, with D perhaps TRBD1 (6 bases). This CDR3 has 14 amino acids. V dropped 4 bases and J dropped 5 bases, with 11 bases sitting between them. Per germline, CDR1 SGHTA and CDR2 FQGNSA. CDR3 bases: TGTGCCAGCAGCTGGACAGTCGGGACCGGGGAGCTGTTTTTT. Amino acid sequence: CASSWTVGTGELFF.

CDR3 amino acids: CAGLRPYNSPLHF. The CDR3 nucleotides read TGTGCCGGGTTGAGGCCCTATAATTCACCCCTCCACTTT. The V call is TRBV7-8, the J call TRBJ1-6; unclear D gene. Germline values: CDR1 SGHVS, CDR2 FQNEAQ. This CDR3 contains 13 residues. Trimming took off 11 bases at V and 2 bases at J, with 10 bases between the two ends.

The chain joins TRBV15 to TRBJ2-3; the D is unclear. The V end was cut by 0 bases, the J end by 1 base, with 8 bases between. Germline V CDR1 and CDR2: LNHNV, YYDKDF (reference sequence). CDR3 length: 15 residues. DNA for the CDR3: TGTGCCACCAGCAGAGACAGAGCGCGCACAGATACGCAGTATTTT. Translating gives CATSRDRARTDTQYF.

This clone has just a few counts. The CDR3 nucleotides are TGTGCCAGCAGCGGGGGAAGTCAGCCCCAGCATTTT. Its translation: CASSGGSQPQHF. V usage is TRBV7-9 and J usage is TRBJ1-5; the D gene is possibly TRBD1 (5 bases). Germline V gives CDR1 SEHNR, CDR2 FQNEAQ (reference sequence). Trimming cost V 5 bases and J 6 bases, with 8 bases left between them. This CDR3 is 12 amino acids long.

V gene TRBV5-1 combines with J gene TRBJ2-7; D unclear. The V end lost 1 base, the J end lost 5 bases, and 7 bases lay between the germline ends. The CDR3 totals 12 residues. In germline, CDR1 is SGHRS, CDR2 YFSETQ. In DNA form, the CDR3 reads TGCGCCAGCAGCTTGAAACCGAACGAGCAGTACTTC. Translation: CASSLKPNEQYF. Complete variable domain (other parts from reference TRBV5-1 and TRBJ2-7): KAGVTQTPRYLIKTRGQQVTLSCSPISGHRSVSWYQQTPGQGLQFLFEYFSETQRNKGNFPGRFSGRQFSNSRSEMNVSTLELGDSALYLCASSLKPNEQYFGPGTRLTVT.

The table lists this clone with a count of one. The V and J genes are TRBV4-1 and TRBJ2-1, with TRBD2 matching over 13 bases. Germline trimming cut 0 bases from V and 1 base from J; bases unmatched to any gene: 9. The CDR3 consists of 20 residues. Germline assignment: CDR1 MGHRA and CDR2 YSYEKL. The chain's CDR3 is CASSQEGLGTSGTSYNEQFF. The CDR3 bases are TGCGCCAGCAGCCAAGAAGGCTTAGGGACTAGCGGGACGTCCTACAATGAGCAGTTCTTC.

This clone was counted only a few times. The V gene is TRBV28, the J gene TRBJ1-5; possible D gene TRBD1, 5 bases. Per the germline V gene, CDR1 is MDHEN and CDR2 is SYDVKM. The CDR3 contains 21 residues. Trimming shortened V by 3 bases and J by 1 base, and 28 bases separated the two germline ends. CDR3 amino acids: CASSFPTIRDGRTGSNQPQHF. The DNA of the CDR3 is TGTGCCAGCAGTTTCCCCACAATCAGGGACGGACGGACCGGGAGCAATCAGCCCCAGCATTTT.

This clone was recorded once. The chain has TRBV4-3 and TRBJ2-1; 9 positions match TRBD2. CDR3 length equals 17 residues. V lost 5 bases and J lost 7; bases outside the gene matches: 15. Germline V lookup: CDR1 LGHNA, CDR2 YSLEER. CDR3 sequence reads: CASSSLGSGSDENEQFF. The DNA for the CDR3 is TGCGCCAGCAGCTCCTTGGGTAGCGGGAGCGATGAGAATGAGCAGTTCTTC.

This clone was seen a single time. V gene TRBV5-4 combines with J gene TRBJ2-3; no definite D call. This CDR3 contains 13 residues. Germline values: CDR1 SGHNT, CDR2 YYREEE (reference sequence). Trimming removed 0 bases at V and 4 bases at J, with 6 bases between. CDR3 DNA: TGTGCCAGCAGCTTGGACTCATCAGATACGCAGTATTTT. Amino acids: CASSLDSSDTQYF.

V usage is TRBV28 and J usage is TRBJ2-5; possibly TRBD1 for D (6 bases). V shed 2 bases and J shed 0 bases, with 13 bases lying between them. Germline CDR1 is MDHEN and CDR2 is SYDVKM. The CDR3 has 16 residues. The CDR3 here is CASSLRDNNYQETQYF. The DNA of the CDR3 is TGTGCCAGCAGTTTAAGGGACAACAATTACCAAGAGACCCAGTACTTC.

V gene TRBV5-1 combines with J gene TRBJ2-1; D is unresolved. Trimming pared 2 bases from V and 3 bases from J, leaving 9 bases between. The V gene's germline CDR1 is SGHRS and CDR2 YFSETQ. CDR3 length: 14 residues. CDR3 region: CASSFSDLYNEQFF. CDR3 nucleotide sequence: TGCGCCAGCAGCTTTTCAGATCTCTACAATGAGCAGTTCTTC.

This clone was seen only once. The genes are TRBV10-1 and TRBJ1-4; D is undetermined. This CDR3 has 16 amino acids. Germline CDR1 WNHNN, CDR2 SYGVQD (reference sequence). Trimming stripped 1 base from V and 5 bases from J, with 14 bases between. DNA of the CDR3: TGCGCCAGCAGTGAGTATTTATGGAGAGGGAATGAAAAACTGTTTTTT. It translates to CASSEYLWRGNEKLFF.